This paragraph reports one TCR beta chain. What it recognizes is unknown. The sample comes from a study of shared clonotypes between healthy human individuals. In the study overall: The composition of the donors was a couple of women and a few men aged 18 to 49.

Sorted subsets were amplified in replicate PCRs using about 200 ng DNA, 30,000 to 35,000 T cell genomes. Data came from immunoSEQ multiplex PCR; TCRdb stores just in-frame clones and leaves some out. Of around 550,000 clones listed, about 96% were seen once; the top ten hold under 0.06%. General study points: Sharing of clonotypes among donors was expected to vary with sequencing depth.

Germline trimming cut 7 bases from V and 1 base from J; bases unmatched to any gene: 6. The CDR3 is made up of 15 amino acids. Per the germline V gene, CDR1 is SGHDT and CDR2 is YYEEEE. The sequence was collected from a woman aged 30 to 39 in good health. The sample was naive CD4+ T cells sorted from blood. The subset is: CD45RA+ positively selected. The chain carries TRBV5-6 and TRBJ2-7; 12 nucleotides match TRBD2. The CDR3 spells CASRRTSGISYEQYF. CDR3 sequence (DNA): TGTGCCAGCCGAAGGACTAGCGGGATTTCCTACGAGCAGTACTTC.